The source of this T cell receptor (beta chain) is a study of a mutant IDH1 vaccine in newly diagnosed glioma. Overall study context: The initiation of vaccination occurred 4-6 weeks after radiotherapy alone, or with temozolomide cycles.

With respect to this clone: Antigen unknown.

Profiled with immunoSEQ multiplex PCR; TCRdb holds only in-frame clones, not every one. The sample holds about 65,000 clones; roughly 85% are singletons and the top ten take approximately 4%. In germline, CDR1 is SQVTM, CDR2 ANQGSEA. CDR3 length: 13 amino acids. Between the trimmed V and J ends, which lost 2 bases and 5 bases, there was a span of 12 bases. Regarding time point: week 23, last vaccination. Each dose of the vaccine consisted of 300 ug of mutant IDH1 20-mer peptide, with topical imiquimod. The chain combines TRBV29-1 with TRBJ1-2; perhaps TRBD1 as D (6 bases). This TCR was sampled from a man younger than 40 with glioma. Sample: PBMCs, taken from a glioma patient whose treatment included an IDH1 peptide vaccine. CDR3 sequence: CSVENRAQYGYTF. CDR3 coding DNA: TGCAGCGTTGAAAACAGGGCACAATATGGCTACACCTTC.